This is a list of T cell receptor beta chains from one sample in a study of neurological immune-mediated disorders. TCRdb analysed the 5' RACE reads with MiXCR anew, one entry per CDR3 protein. The table lists 75,000 to 85,000 distinct CDR3 sequences, 17% of them singletons. Specimen: PBMCs. The receptors come from a woman between 35 and 50 years old in good health. Both conserved end residues are part of each CDR3. The D gene is left open where the match is weak. Rows may omit the clone size; those that give it use once, few, many or a size class.

v_call: TRBV19
d_call: NA
j_call: TRBJ1-5
clone_size: many
cdr3_nt: TGTGCCAGTGGGGAGGAGGGCAATCAGCCCCAGCATTTT
cdr3_aa: CASGEEGNQPQHF

v_call: TRBV10-3
d_call: TRBD2
j_call: TRBJ2-5
clone_size: few
cdr3_nt: TGTGCCATCAGCATGGCTTCTAGCGGGGGGGGAACGGAGACCCAGTACTTC
cdr3_aa: CAISMASSGGGTETQYF

v_call: TRBV20-1
d_call: NA
j_call: TRBJ2-3
clone_size: NA
cdr3_nt: TGCAGTGCTAGAGTCCCCTGGCGGGGGCGAAACACAGATACGCAGTATTTT
cdr3_aa: CSARVPWRGRNTDTQYF

v_call: TRBV27
d_call: NA
j_call: TRBJ2-4
clone_size: many
cdr3_nt: TGTGCCAGCAGTTTAAGTCGGGTCGTAGGCAAAAACATTCAGTACTTC
cdr3_aa: CASSLSRVVGKNIQYF

v_call: TRBV12-3/TRBV12-4
d_call: NA
j_call: TRBJ1-1
clone_size: many
cdr3_nt: TGTGCCAGCAGTCTCTCCGATTACACTGAAGCTTTCTTT
cdr3_aa: CASSLSDYTEAFF

v_call: TRBV6-2/TRBV6-3
d_call: NA
j_call: TRBJ2-7
clone_size: NA
cdr3_nt: TGTGCCAGCAGTTACTCATACGCGGGGAGCTCCTACGAGCAGTACTTC
cdr3_aa: CASSYSYAGSSYEQYF

v_call: TRBV4-1
d_call: NA
j_call: TRBJ1-5
clone_size: many
cdr3_nt: TGCGCCAGCAGCCACCCGAGTGGACCCCAGCATTTT
cdr3_aa: CASSHPSGPQHF

v_call: TRBV7-2
d_call: TRBD1
j_call: TRBJ2-5
clone_size: many
cdr3_nt: TGTGCCAGCAGCTCTACAGGGGGCTCGGAGACCCAGTACTTC
cdr3_aa: CASSSTGGSETQYF

v_call: TRBV15
d_call: TRBD2
j_call: TRBJ2-3
clone_size: many
cdr3_nt: TGTGCCACCAGCCCCCCGGGTAGCGGGGGGGGGGATACGCAGTATTTT
cdr3_aa: CATSPPGSGGGDTQYF

v_call: TRBV7-3
d_call: NA
j_call: TRBJ1-6
clone_size: many
cdr3_nt: TGTGCCAGCAGCATGGACAGCTCCTATAATTCACCCCTCCACTTT
cdr3_aa: CASSMDSSYNSPLHF

v_call: TRBV2
d_call: NA
j_call: TRBJ1-1
clone_size: many
cdr3_nt: TGTGCCAGCAGTGTGGGTCCTGAAGCTTTCTTT
cdr3_aa: CASSVGPEAFF

v_call: TRBV28
d_call: TRBD1
j_call: TRBJ2-3
clone_size: many
cdr3_nt: TGTGCCAGCAGTTCCCCGACAGGGGGCTGGGACACAGATACGCAGTATTTT
cdr3_aa: CASSSPTGGWDTDTQYF

v_call: TRBV3-1
d_call: NA
j_call: TRBJ1-3
clone_size: many
cdr3_nt: TGTGCCAGCAGCCAAGAACCAGACAGAAACTCTGGAAACACCATATATTTT
cdr3_aa: CASSQEPDRNSGNTIYF

v_call: TRBV5-1
d_call: NA
j_call: TRBJ1-4
clone_size: NA
cdr3_nt: TGCGCCACCTCCTTGGGGGGGAGAAATGAAAAACTGTTTTTT
cdr3_aa: CATSLGGRNEKLFF

v_call: TRBV20-1
d_call: NA
j_call: TRBJ2-4
clone_size: many
cdr3_nt: TGCAGTGCTAGTCGTGGGGCGAGGACCAAAAACATTCAGTGCTTC
cdr3_aa: CSASRGARTKNIQCF

v_call: TRBV3-2
d_call: NA
j_call: TRBJ2-3
clone_size: many
cdr3_nt: TGTGCCAGCAGCCGCGGGGGTGACCCTAGCACAGATACGCAGTATTTT
cdr3_aa: CASSRGGDPSTDTQYF

v_call: TRBV2
d_call: TRBD1
j_call: TRBJ1-2
clone_size: many
cdr3_nt: TGTGCCAGCATCATACAGGGGAACTATGGCTACACCTTC
cdr3_aa: CASIIQGNYGYTF

v_call: TRBV6-4
d_call: TRBD2
j_call: TRBJ2-3
clone_size: many
cdr3_nt: TGTGCCAGCAGTAGCGGGGGGGCCACAGATACGCAGTATTTT
cdr3_aa: CASSSGGATDTQYF

v_call: TRBV5-1
d_call: NA
j_call: TRBJ2-3
clone_size: many
cdr3_nt: TGCGCCAGCAGCTTGGCCGATAAAGATACGCAGTATTTT
cdr3_aa: CASSLADKDTQYF

v_call: TRBV6-2/TRBV6-3
d_call: NA
j_call: TRBJ1-1
clone_size: many
cdr3_nt: TGTGCCAGCAGTTACTCGAGCCAAACGGGGACTGAAGCTTTCTTT
cdr3_aa: CASSYSSQTGTEAFF

v_call: TRBV6-1
d_call: NA
j_call: TRBJ1-6
clone_size: many
cdr3_nt: TGTGCCAGCAGTGAAGAACAAGGTGGGAATTCACCCCTCCACTTT
cdr3_aa: CASSEEQGGNSPLHF

v_call: TRBV19
d_call: NA
j_call: TRBJ1-5
clone_size: NA
cdr3_nt: TGTGCCAGTAGGGGGCTGAGCAATCAGCCCCAGCATTTT
cdr3_aa: CASRGLSNQPQHF

v_call: TRBV27
d_call: TRBD1
j_call: TRBJ2-1
clone_size: many
cdr3_nt: TGTGCCACCATTGATTCGGGACAGGGATACCATGAGCAGTTCTTC
cdr3_aa: CATIDSGQGYHEQFF

v_call: TRBV20-1
d_call: TRBD1
j_call: TRBJ2-3
clone_size: many
cdr3_nt: TGCAGTGCTCGTACAGGGGGCAGGTGGGAGCAGCCTACGCAGTATTTT
cdr3_aa: CSARTGGRWEQPTQYF

v_call: TRBV19
d_call: TRBD1
j_call: TRBJ1-5
clone_size: NA
cdr3_nt: TGTGTCAGCCGGGACAGGGCGACGGGGGGCCCCCAGCATTTT
cdr3_aa: CVSRDRATGGPQHF

v_call: TRBV6-1
d_call: NA
j_call: TRBJ1-5
clone_size: many
cdr3_nt: TGTGCCAGTAGGGAGGCTAATCAGCCCCAGCATTTT
cdr3_aa: CASREANQPQHF

v_call: TRBV19
d_call: NA
j_call: TRBJ2-5
clone_size: few
cdr3_nt: TGTGCCAGTAGGAAAGACAGTTCGGGAGAGACCCAGTACTTC
cdr3_aa: CASRKDSSGETQYF

v_call: TRBV15
d_call: TRBD1
j_call: TRBJ2-1
clone_size: many
cdr3_nt: TGTGCCACCAGCAGAGATCTAGGACAGGGCAGTGAGCAGTTCTTC
cdr3_aa: CATSRDLGQGSEQFF

v_call: TRBV12-3/TRBV12-4
d_call: NA
j_call: TRBJ1-1
clone_size: NA
cdr3_nt: TGTGCCAGCAGAGAACAGGGAACTGAAGCTTTCTTT
cdr3_aa: CASREQGTEAFF

v_call: TRBV4-3
d_call: NA
j_call: TRBJ2-3
clone_size: many
cdr3_nt: TGCGCCAGCAGCCAAGATCGAACGGGATTCAGTGATACGCAGTATTTT
cdr3_aa: CASSQDRTGFSDTQYF

v_call: TRBV28
d_call: TRBD1
j_call: TRBJ1-6
clone_size: many
cdr3_nt: TGTGCCAGCAGTTTAGGCGGGACAGGAAAAGCACCCCTCCACTTT
cdr3_aa: CASSLGGTGKAPLHF

v_call: TRBV6-2/TRBV6-3
d_call: NA
j_call: TRBJ1-2
clone_size: many
cdr3_nt: TGTGCCAGCGTGAGCAGGAGAGCAACTCACTATGGCTACACCTTC
cdr3_aa: CASVSRRATHYGYTF

v_call: TRBV3-1
d_call: NA
j_call: TRBJ2-5
clone_size: few
cdr3_nt: TGTGCCAGCAAGGGACGTCCTGGCGAGACCCAGTACTTC
cdr3_aa: CASKGRPGETQYF

v_call: TRBV20-1
d_call: NA
j_call: TRBJ2-4
clone_size: many
cdr3_nt: TGCAGTGCTAGAGATGGGCCGGGACACCCCAACATTCAGTACTTC
cdr3_aa: CSARDGPGHPNIQYF

v_call: TRBV5-1
d_call: NA
j_call: TRBJ2-3
clone_size: many
cdr3_nt: TGCGCCAGCAGCTACAACACAGATACGCAGTATTTT
cdr3_aa: CASSYNTDTQYF

v_call: TRBV6-2/TRBV6-3
d_call: NA
j_call: TRBJ1-2
clone_size: many
cdr3_nt: TGTGCCAGCAAGACAGTTAACTATGGCTACACCTTC
cdr3_aa: CASKTVNYGYTF

v_call: TRBV5-1
d_call: NA
j_call: TRBJ1-1
clone_size: many
cdr3_nt: TGCGCCAGCAGGGGTTTACCGAACACTGAAGCTTTCTTT
cdr3_aa: CASRGLPNTEAFF

v_call: TRBV30
d_call: NA
j_call: TRBJ1-2
clone_size: NA
cdr3_nt: TGTGCCTGGAGCCCGATGGGTTCCAGGGGCGCAGTAGGAGGCTACACCTTC
cdr3_aa: CAWSPMGSRGAVGGYTF

v_call: TRBV29-1
d_call: NA
j_call: TRBJ2-5
clone_size: many
cdr3_nt: TGCAGCGTTGCTCTGGGGGCTACCCAAGAGACCCAGTACTTC
cdr3_aa: CSVALGATQETQYF

v_call: TRBV10-3
d_call: NA
j_call: TRBJ1-5
clone_size: many
cdr3_nt: TGTGCCATCAGTGAGGGACGGGAGGGTCAGCCCCAGCATTTT
cdr3_aa: CAISEGREGQPQHF

v_call: TRBV24-1
d_call: TRBD1
j_call: TRBJ1-1
clone_size: many
cdr3_nt: TGTGCCACCAGTGATCCCGACAGGGAAACCCATTGTAACACTGAAGCTTTCTTT
cdr3_aa: CATSDPDRETHCNTEAFF

v_call: TRBV6-2/TRBV6-3
d_call: NA
j_call: TRBJ2-3
clone_size: NA
cdr3_nt: TGTGCCAGCAGTTACCCCCTAGGGGGCACAGATACGCAGTATTTT
cdr3_aa: CASSYPLGGTDTQYF

v_call: TRBV6-6
d_call: TRBD1
j_call: TRBJ2-1
clone_size: many
cdr3_nt: TGTGCCAGCAGCCCGGGACAGGATGAGCAGTTCTTC
cdr3_aa: CASSPGQDEQFF

v_call: TRBV5-6
d_call: TRBD1
j_call: TRBJ2-3
clone_size: many
cdr3_nt: TGTGCCAGCAGATTTACGTTGGACAGGGGGGCAGATACGCAGTATTTT
cdr3_aa: CASRFTLDRGADTQYF

v_call: TRBV5-1
d_call: TRBD2
j_call: TRBJ2-7
clone_size: many
cdr3_nt: TGCGCCAGCAGCTTTCGGGGTGGGGGGGACGAGCAGTACTTC
cdr3_aa: CASSFRGGGDEQYF